This passage covers 29 T cell receptor beta chains from one sample sequenced in a study of T cell responses to AZD1222 COVID-19 vaccine. Sequenced by immunoSEQ multiplex PCR; TCRdb stores in-frame clones only, minus some. The sample has 95,000 to 150,000 clones, around 90% seen once. The sample in question was peripheral blood, obtained 28 days after the second AZD1222 dose. The receptors shown here come from an adult who received the AZD1222 COVID-19 vaccine.

V gene TRBV7-2 combines with J gene TRBJ1-2, with TRBD1 matching 8 bases. CDR3 length: 15 amino acids. Germline V gene lookup returns CDR1 SGHTA and CDR2 FQGNSA. Trimming at V came to 4 bases and at J to 6 bases, leaving 10 bases not matched to a gene. CDR3 bases: TGTGCCAGCAGCTCCTGGACAGGGAGTGTTGATGGCTACACCTTC. Translated, it gives CASSSWTGSVDGYTF.

The gene calls are TRBV7-9 and TRBJ2-2, with D unclear. Looked up from germline, CDR1 is SEHNR and CDR2 is FQNEAQ (reference sequence). V dropped 1 base and J dropped 0 bases, with 3 bases sitting between them. The CDR3 totals 14 residues. In DNA form, the CDR3 reads TGTGCCAGCAGCTTAGGGACGAACACCGGGGAGCTGTTTTTT. This translates into CASSLGTNTGELFF.

The chain has TRBV29-1 and TRBJ1-5; tentative D call: TRBD1 (6 bases). The germline V and J ends were trimmed by 6 bases and 4 bases, with 16 bases remaining between them. The germline CDR1 and CDR2 sequences are SQVTM and ANQGSEA. This CDR3 is 14 amino acids long. The CDR3 is CSVAGTNANQPQHF. The CDR3 DNA sequence: TGCAGCGTGGCCGGGACAAACGCAAATCAGCCCCAGCATTTT.

The chain links TRBV4-1 to TRBJ2-1, with TRBD1 matching over 7 bases. The V gene end was trimmed by 5 bases and the J gene end by 8 bases; junction bases not matched to a gene: 12. The germline V gene encodes CDR1 MGHRA and CDR2 YSYEKL. The CDR3 runs to 15 residues. In DNA, the CDR3 is TGCGCCAGCAGCGCTCAGACAGGGCAGTCATATGAGCAGTTCTTC. Translated, it gives CASSAQTGQSYEQFF.

The chain has TRBV19 and TRBJ2-2, with 10 bases identical to TRBD1. This CDR3 is 14 amino acids long. J gave up 5 bases and V 7 bases, and 4 bases lay outside the gene matches. Germline CDR1 reads LNHDA; CDR2 reads SQIVND (reference sequence). This chain's CDR3 is CASTGTGVTGELFF. The CDR3 DNA follows: TGTGCCAGTACGGGGACAGGGGTTACCGGGGAGCTGTTTTTT.

The CDR3, as DNA: TGTGCCAGCAGCCTTCCTCTCCGGGGGGCCTCCTACGAGCAGTACTTC. This gives the protein CASSLPLRGASYEQYF. This chain links TRBV7-2 with TRBJ2-7; perhaps TRBD2 as D (7 bases). Trimming left V 5 bases short and J 0 bases short, with 17 bases between. The CDR3 is 16 residues long. Germline assignment: CDR1 SGHTA and CDR2 FQGNSA.

The chain uses TRBV7-9 and TRBJ1-4; no firm D call. V was pared by 7 bases and J by 7 bases, with 13 bases between. The CDR3 has 13 amino acids. Per the germline V gene, CDR1 is SEHNR and CDR2 is FQNEAQ (reference sequence). In nucleotides, the CDR3 is TGTGCCAGCACCCAGTCCCAGGCTGAAAAACTGTTTTTT. This sequence encodes CASTQSQAEKLFF.

V usage is TRBV5-1 and J usage is TRBJ2-7; 10 bases agree with TRBD1. The germline V gene has CDR1 SGHRS and CDR2 YFSETQ. After removal of 0 bases from V and 6 bases from J, the junction contained 6 bases not matched to a gene. The CDR3 runs to 15 residues. The CDR3 DNA reads as TGCGCCAGCAGCTTGGCCGATGACAGGGGGCTCGAGCAGTACTTC. Translated: CASSLADDRGLEQYF.

The chain is built from TRBV18 and TRBJ1-6; 10 bases are shared with TRBD1. CDR3 size: 15 residues. J lost 5 bases, V lost 2 bases, and 0 bases had no gene match. From germline, CDR1 is KGHSH and CDR2 LQKENI. This chain's CDR3 is CASSPGTGDNSPLHF. The CDR3 nucleotides read TGTGCCAGCTCACCAGGGACAGGGGATAATTCACCCCTCCACTTT.

The V and J genes are TRBV7-8 and TRBJ2-3; D is undetermined. CDR1 and CDR2 (germline): SGHVS, FQNEAQ. Trimming shortened V by 5 bases and J by 0 bases, and 3 bases separated the two germline ends. The CDR3 extends over 12 amino acids. As DNA, the CDR3 is TGTGCCAGCAGCCCTAGCACAGATACGCAGTATTTT. Translating gives CASSPSTDTQYF.

In this sample, this clone turned up a few times. The CDR3 here is CATSRGGTGNLGEAFF. Here the CDR3 DNA reads TGTGCCACCAGCAGAGGGGGGACAGGGAATCTAGGTGAAGCTTTCTTT. The chain has TRBV15 and TRBJ1-1; TRBD1 matches 9 bases. CDR1 is LNHNV, CDR2 YYDKDF, per germline (reference sequence). V lost 1 base and J lost 7; bases outside the gene matches: 10. The CDR3 length is 16 residues.

The chain has TRBV28 and TRBJ2-5; D is uncertain. Germline V gives CDR1 MDHEN, CDR2 SYDVKM. CDR3 size: 12 residues. V shed 4 bases and J shed 4 bases, with 7 bases lying between them. The CDR3 here is CASSSLLETQYF. The CDR3, as DNA: TGTGCCAGCAGTTCCCTCTTAGAGACCCAGTACTTC. Supplemented by reference TRBV28 and TRBJ2-5, the full variable domain reads DVKVTQSSRYLVKRTGEKVFLECVQDMDHENMFWYRQDPGLGLRLIYFSYDVKMKEKGDIPEGYSVSREKKERFSLILESASTNQTSMYLCASSSLLETQYFGPGTRLLVL.

This clone was observed a handful of times. The rearrangement uses TRBV3-1 (or the pseudogene TRBV3-2) and TRBJ1-1, with TRBD1 identical over 8 bases. Germline trimming cut 4 bases from V and 0 bases from J; bases unmatched to any gene: 10. Germline V gives CDR1 LGHDT, CDR2 YNNKEL (reference sequence). The CDR3 length is 17 residues. CDR3 DNA sequence: TGTGCCAGCAGCCCTAAGCGCCGACAGGGGTTGAACACTGAAGCTTTCTTT. Protein sequence: CASSPKRRQGLNTEAFF.

The V and J genes are TRBV7-2 and TRBJ1-2; 9 nucleotides match TRBD1. V gave up 3 bases and J gave up 3 bases; unmatched junction bases: 5. The germline gives CDR1 SGHTA, CDR2 FQGNSA. This CDR3 has 15 amino acids. CDR3 nucleotide sequence: TGTGCCAGCAGCTTTGGACAGGGGTTCGACTATGGCTACACCTTC. This translates into CASSFGQGFDYGYTF.

This sequence joins TRBV7-2 and TRBJ2-5; 7 bases line up with TRBD2. The V gene end was trimmed by 5 bases and the J gene end by 2 bases; junction bases not matched to a gene: 5. This CDR3 is 14 amino acids long. From germline, CDR1 is SGHTA and CDR2 FQGNSA. CDR3 bases: TGTGCCAGCAGCATTAGCGGGTTACAAGAGACCCAGTACTTC. As protein: CASSISGLQETQYF. Drawing the rest from reference TRBV7-2 and TRBJ2-5, the complete variable domain is GAGVSQSPSNKVTEKGKDVELRCDPISGHTALYWYRQSLGQGLEFLIYFQGNSAPDKSGLPSDRFSAERTGGSVSTLTIQRTQQEDSAVYLCASSISGLQETQYFGPGTRLLVL.

The gene calls are TRBV28 and TRBJ1-1, with D perhaps TRBD1 (5 bases). The CDR3 has 13 amino acids. CDR1 MDHEN and CDR2 SYDVKM come from the germline V gene. Trimming removed 0 bases from V and 8 bases from J, with 10 bases in between. This CDR3 reads CASSLWEGTEAFF. The DNA of the CDR3 is TGTGCCAGCAGTTTATGGGAAGGGACGGAAGCTTTCTTT.

The chain carries TRBV9 and TRBJ1-4; D possibly corresponds to TRBD1 (5 bases). Looked up from germline, CDR1 is SGDLS and CDR2 is YYNGEE. The CDR3 has 15 amino acids. Between the trimmed V and J ends, which lost 2 bases and 3 bases, there was a span of 11 bases. DNA of the CDR3: TGTGCCAGCAGCGTCGGGGCTGCGGCTAATGAAAAACTGTTTTTT. Its translation: CASSVGAAANEKLFF.

This chain connects TRBV7-2 to TRBJ2-1; TRBD2 matches at 8 bases. V lost 3 bases and J lost 2; bases outside the gene matches: 3. This CDR3 spans 15 amino acids. Per the germline V gene, CDR1 is SGHTA and CDR2 is FQGNSA. The CDR3 region has the DNA TGTGCCAGCAGCTTTTCGCGGGGGGCCTACAATGAGCAGTTCTTC. As protein: CASSFSRGAYNEQFF.

This chain joins TRBV2 and TRBJ2-1; D could derive from TRBD1 or TRBD2 (6 bases each). Germline lookup yields CDR1 SNHLY and CDR2 FYNNEI. The length of the CDR3 is 12 residues. V was pared by 5 bases and J by 9 bases, with 11 bases between. CDR3 nucleotides: TGTGCCAGCAGTCAAGGAGGGGGTGAGCAGTTCTTC. Protein product: CASSQGGGEQFF.

The V and J genes are TRBV7-2 and TRBJ1-1; TRBD1 aligns across 8 bases. The ends lost 5 bases at V and 7 bases at J; junction bases unmatched: 6. The CDR3 consists of 13 residues. Germline lookup yields CDR1 SGHTA and CDR2 FQGNSA. CDR3 protein: CASSPGQGIEAFF. The CDR3 DNA reads as TGTGCCAGCAGCCCCGGACAGGGCATTGAAGCTTTCTTT. Drawing the rest from reference TRBV7-2 and TRBJ1-1, the complete variable domain is GAGVSQSPSNKVTEKGKDVELRCDPISGHTALYWYRQSLGQGLEFLIYFQGNSAPDKSGLPSDRFSAERTGGSVSTLTIQRTQQEDSAVYLCASSPGQGIEAFFGQGTRLTVV.

V gene TRBV9 combines with J gene TRBJ1-6; 10 nucleotides agree with TRBD1. The germline V gene has CDR1 SGDLS and CDR2 YYNGEE. The CDR3 has 15 residues. V dropped 3 bases and J dropped 9; count of bases not matched to a gene: 6. In DNA, the CDR3 is TGTGCCAGCAGCGGACAGGGGGCCTTCGGTTCACCCCTCCACTTT. Encoded protein: CASSGQGAFGSPLHF.

The chain links TRBV6-2 or TRBV6-3 to TRBJ1-2; no reliable D call. Trimming cost V 2 bases and J 8 bases, with 12 bases left between them. The CDR3 extends over 13 amino acids. Germline-derived CDR1 and CDR2 are MNHEY and SVGEGT. CDR3 sequence reads: CASSYNRAGGYTF. CDR3 in DNA: TGTGCCAGCAGTTACAACCGGGCGGGAGGCTACACCTTC.

The chain combines TRBV6-5 with TRBJ1-6; 7 bases agree with TRBD1. Germline trimming cut 2 bases from V and 5 bases from J; bases unmatched to any gene: 6. CDR1 is MNHEY and CDR2 is SVGAGI in the germline V gene. There are 16 residues in the CDR3. The CDR3 region is CASSYRPTGHNSPLHF. CDR3 sequence (DNA): TGTGCCAGCAGTTACCGTCCGACAGGGCATAATTCACCCCTCCACTTT.

The CDR3 DNA follows: TGTGCCAGCAGCCCCCGACAGGGTGGTACCGGGGAGCTGTTTTTT. Translating gives CASSPRQGGTGELFF. The chain carries TRBV11-2 and TRBJ2-2; 7 bases are shared with TRBD1. Trimming removed 5 bases from V and 5 bases from J; junction bases left unmatched: 8. This CDR3 has 15 residues. The germline gives CDR1 SGHAT, CDR2 FQNNGV.

V gene TRBV5-1 combines with J gene TRBJ1-5; tentative D call: TRBD1 (6 bases). Trimming stripped 0 bases from V and 8 bases from J, with 12 bases between. The CDR3 runs to 14 residues. Germline-derived CDR1 and CDR2 are SGHRS and YFSETQ. The CDR3 DNA reads as TGCGCCAGCAGCTTGGCCCAGGGGATGGAGCCCCAGCATTTT. It specifies CASSLAQGMEPQHF. Full variable domain (outside the CDR3, taken from reference TRBV5-1 and TRBJ1-5): KAGVTQTPRYLIKTRGQQVTLSCSPISGHRSVSWYQQTPGQGLQFLFEYFSETQRNKGNFPGRFSGRQFSNSRSEMNVSTLELGDSALYLCASSLAQGMEPQHFGDGTRLSIL.

The rearrangement joins TRBV3-1 (or the pseudogene TRBV3-2) to TRBJ2-7; 7 nucleotides line up with TRBD1. V was clipped by 6 bases and J by 6 bases; unmatched bases: 5. The CDR3 sequence is 12 residues long. CDR1 LGHDT and CDR2 YNNKEL come from the germline V gene (reference sequence). The CDR3 DNA reads TGTGCCAGCAGTCTATCAGGGGGCGAGCAGTACTTC. Amino acids: CASSLSGGEQYF.

The chain couples TRBV15 to TRBJ1-5; D might be TRBD1 (5 bases). The germline gives CDR1 LNHNV, CDR2 YYDKDF (reference sequence). Trimming stripped 0 bases from V and 1 base from J, with 13 bases between. This CDR3 contains 17 residues. CDR3 amino acids: CATSRDLEGSSNQPQHF. CDR3 sequence (DNA): TGTGCCACCAGCAGAGATCTGGAGGGGTCGAGCAATCAGCCCCAGCATTTT.

CDR3 sequence: CASSPEFGGQPQHF. The CDR3 nucleotides are TGTGCCAGCTCACCGGAATTCGGAGGGCAGCCCCAGCATTTT. The rearrangement links TRBV18 to TRBJ1-5; D is unresolved. Looked up from germline, CDR1 is KGHSH and CDR2 is LQKENI. The CDR3 consists of 14 residues. V was trimmed by 3 bases and J by 7 bases, leaving 13 bases between them.

This clone was recorded once. The chain carries TRBV5-1 and TRBJ1-2; a possible D gene is TRBD1 (5 bases). V lost 4 bases, J lost 0 bases, and 13 bases lay in between. Germline CDR1 and CDR2: SGHRS and YFSETQ. This CDR3 region has 15 residues. As DNA, the CDR3 is TGCGCCAGCAGCGCTGGGGGAGGTGCTAACTATGGCTACACCTTC. This encodes CASSAGGGANYGYTF.